These 29 T cell receptor beta chains were all obtained from the same sample, sequenced in a study of PD-1 blockade in classical Hodgkin lymphoma (dated by TCRdb to the early 2020s). The time point label, read with the paper, signifies: cycle 4 day 1 (C4D1), after 5 to 7 weeks of nivolumab. Every trial patient had relapsed following autologous stem cell transplantation, and prior brentuximab vedotin exposure was what differed among cohorts A, B and C. Preparation of the library involved the immunoSEQ multiplex PCR assay. TCRdb provides this immuneACCESS table in a form limited to in-frame rearrangements. Some clones are lacking; in checked studies, under half of them reflect an unresolved V gene, and why the rest are absent is not known. The sample has 25,000 to 35,000 clones on record, approximately 70% of them singletons. The ten top clones hold 3.9% of the sample. The starting material was peripheral blood mononuclear cells (PBMCs), obtained before the fourth cycle of nivolumab. The receptors derive from a human donor with classical Hodgkin lymphoma.

This clone is labeled medium-sized (0.01 to 0.1%). The rearrangement links TRBV7-6 to TRBJ2-5; D gene ambiguous. V gave up 2 bases and J gave up 5 bases, with 6 bases separating them. The CDR3 covers 12 residues. Germline loops: CDR1 SGHVS, CDR2 FNYEAQ. The CDR3 spells CASSLSGETQYF. In DNA, the CDR3 is TGTGCCAGCAGCTTATCCGGGGAGACCCAGTACTTC. Variable domain in full (rest from reference TRBV7-6 and TRBJ2-5): GAGVSQSPRYKVTKRGQDVALRCDPISGHVSLYWYRQALGQGPEFLTYFNYEAQQDKSGLPNDRFSAERPEGSISTLTIQRTEQRDSAMYRCASSLSGETQYFGPGTRLLVL.

This chain joins TRBV4-2 and TRBJ2-2; D perhaps matches TRBD2 (6 bases). Germline lookup yields CDR1 LGHNA and CDR2 YNFKEQ. The CDR3 sequence is 14 residues long. The ends were cut back, 7 bases at V and 2 bases at J, with 11 bases in the middle. The CDR3 nucleotides are TGTGCCAGCAACCGGGGACTCAACACCGGGGAGCTGTTTTTT. Amino acids: CASNRGLNTGELFF.

The gene calls are TRBV9 and TRBJ2-1; D is perhaps TRBD1 (5 bases). Per the germline V gene, CDR1 is SGDLS and CDR2 is YYNGEE. This CDR3 is built from 15 residues. V was shortened by 1 base and J by 8 bases, with 16 bases between the two germline ends. Written as DNA, the CDR3 is TGTGCCAGCAGCGTACCAGGTGCAGGGCAATATGAGCAGTTCTTC. This gives the protein CASSVPGAGQYEQFF.

The chain has TRBV28 and TRBJ2-6, with D uncertain. Trimming took 2 bases from V and 0 from J, leaving 11 bases between them. This CDR3 comprises 17 residues. The germline CDR1 and CDR2 sequences are MDHEN and SYDVKM. The CDR3 reads CASSLGRSHSGANVLTF. CDR3 bases: TGTGCCAGCAGTTTAGGCAGGTCCCACTCTGGGGCCAACGTCCTGACTTTC.

This rearrangement joins TRBV7-2 to TRBJ2-7; D not resolved. Germline CDR1 is SGHTA and CDR2 is FQGNSA. This CDR3 is built from 14 residues. Trimming shortened V by 3 bases and J by 5 bases, and 14 bases separated the two germline ends. CDR3 sequence: CASSLKGNGNEQYF. The CDR3, as DNA: TGTGCCAGCAGCTTGAAAGGGAACGGAAACGAGCAGTACTTC.

The genes are TRBV6-6 and TRBJ2-2; possibly TRBD2 for D (6 bases). CDR1 MNHNY and CDR2 SVGAGI come from the germline V gene (reference sequence). This CDR3 region has 11 residues. Trimming cost V 8 bases and J 5 bases, with 6 bases left between them. CDR3 protein: CASGGTGELFF. The CDR3 nucleotides are TGTGCCAGCGGAGGGACCGGGGAGCTGTTTTTT.

The chain has TRBV29-1 and TRBJ2-1; D is perhaps TRBD1 (6 bases). The germline V gene has CDR1 SQVTM and CDR2 ANQGSEA. The CDR3 extends over 15 amino acids. V was pared by 2 bases and J by 8 bases, with 19 bases between. Written as DNA, the CDR3 is TGCAGCGTTGAATCCCGGGACATTGGCGCGTATGAGCAGTTCTTC. This encodes CSVESRDIGAYEQFF.

The chain has TRBV4-2 and TRBJ2-7; D is ambiguous. Germline V CDR1 and CDR2: LGHNA, YNFKEQ. Deletions cut 0 bases from V and 0 bases from J, with 3 bases between. This CDR3 spans 13 amino acids. CDR3 in DNA: TGTGCCAGCAGCCAAGATGACTCCTACGAGCAGTACTTC. Amino acid sequence: CASSQDDSYEQYF.

The rearrangement links TRBV29-1 to TRBJ1-2; D gene ambiguous. Germline V gene data show CDR1 as SQVTM and CDR2 as ANQGSEA. The CDR3 extends over 12 amino acids. V lost 4 bases, J lost 4 bases, and 10 bases lay in between. The CDR3 spells CSVVGQVYGYTF. CDR3 DNA: TGCAGCGTTGTTGGGCAGGTCTATGGCTACACCTTC.

The chain couples TRBV10-3 to TRBJ1-5; D remains unclear. Germline assignment: CDR1 ENHRY and CDR2 SYGVKD. V dropped 2 bases and J dropped 0 bases, with 5 bases sitting between them. This CDR3 has 14 amino acids. For the CDR3, the DNA is TGTGCCATCAGTGAGGGCATTAGCAATCAGCCCCAGCATTTT. This gives the protein CAISEGISNQPQHF.

The rearrangement uses TRBV7-6 and TRBJ2-7; D gene ambiguous. The germline V and J ends were trimmed by 1 base and 0 bases, with 7 bases remaining between them. Germline V CDR1 and CDR2: SGHVS, FNYEAQ. This CDR3 region has 14 residues. DNA for the CDR3: TGTGCCAGCAGCTTAGGAACCGACTCCTACGAGCAGTACTTC. Translating it yields CASSLGTDSYEQYF.

This clone came up once. The CDR3 region has the DNA TGCGCCAGCAGCTTATGGGACAGAAACACTGAAGCTTTCTTT. Translating gives CASSLWDRNTEAFF. The V call is TRBV5-1, the J call TRBJ1-1; 7 nucleotides align to TRBD1. This CDR3 is built from 14 residues. The germline V gene has CDR1 SGHRS and CDR2 YFSETQ. Trimming cost V 2 bases and J 2 bases; bases outside gene matches: 3.

This clone rates as medium-sized. V gene TRBV6-4 combines with J gene TRBJ2-2; D is unresolved. The CDR3 runs 13 residues. Per germline, CDR1 MRHNA and CDR2 SNTAGT. With 4 bases removed from V and 5 bases from J, the gap between germline ends came to 8 bases. CDR3 loop: CASSVLGTGELFF. CDR3 coding DNA: TGTGCCAGCAGTGTGCTGGGGACCGGGGAGCTGTTTTTT.

This rearrangement joins TRBV7-9 to TRBJ1-4; no clear D gene. The CDR3 consists of 15 residues. Germline CDR1 reads SEHNR; CDR2 reads FQNEAQ (reference sequence). Trimming took off 5 bases at V and 6 bases at J, with 16 bases between the two ends. For the CDR3, the DNA is TGTGCCAGCAGCCACACCTTGTTACTCGATGAAAAACTGTTTTTT. Its protein product is CASSHTLLLDEKLFF.

The chain employs TRBV27 and TRBJ2-1; tentatively, D is TRBD2 (5 bases). The germline gives CDR1 MNHEY, CDR2 SMNVEV (reference sequence). The CDR3 loop spans 14 amino acids. V was pared by 5 bases and J by 6 bases, with 14 bases between. The CDR3 nucleotides read TGTGCCAGCAGTATTCAGCTAGCCTCCAATGAGCAGTTCTTC. Its translation: CASSIQLASNEQFF.

The V and J genes are TRBV15 and TRBJ2-3; D remains unclear. CDR1 and CDR2 from the germline V gene are LNHNV and YYDKDF (reference sequence). The CDR3 totals 14 residues. V was clipped by 4 bases and J by 1 base, with 9 bases between them. The CDR3 DNA reads TGTGCCACCAGCAACACGGACGGCACAGATACGCAGTATTTT. It specifies CATSNTDGTDTQYF.

The CDR3 spells CASSQAGVTGELFF. For the CDR3, the DNA is TGTGCCAGCAGCCAAGCGGGGGTCACCGGGGAGCTGTTTTTT. The chain carries TRBV14 and TRBJ2-2, with a weak D call TRBD2 (6 bases). Germline V CDR1 and CDR2: SGHDN, FVKESK. The CDR3 totals 14 residues. V lost 1 base and J 4 bases, leaving 7 bases between the germline ends.

The chain has TRBV30 and TRBJ2-1; 10 bases fit TRBD2. The CDR3 is made up of 15 amino acids. V shed 0 bases and J 5 bases; nucleotides not matched to a gene: 4. Looked up from germline, CDR1 is GTSNPN and CDR2 is SVGIG (reference sequence). The CDR3 sequence: CAWSVYLAGDNEQFF. The CDR3 nucleotides are TGTGCCTGGAGTGTATATCTAGCGGGAGACAATGAGCAGTTCTTC.

This CDR3 reads CASSLGVGRRNEQFF. CDR3 DNA sequence: TGTGCCAGCAGCTTAGGGGTAGGGAGGCGCAATGAGCAGTTCTTC. The chain combines TRBV7-2 with TRBJ2-1; D might be TRBD2 (6 bases). V was pared by 1 base and J by 6 bases, with 13 bases between. The CDR3 sequence is 15 residues long. In germline, CDR1 is SGHTA, CDR2 FQGNSA.

This clone came up a few times. The rearrangement uses TRBV30 and TRBJ2-2, with 7 bases identical to TRBD2. V was pared by 5 bases and J by 4 bases, with 7 bases of the junction left unmatched. CDR1 and CDR2 from the germline V gene are GTSNPN and SVGIG (reference sequence). The length of the CDR3 is 14 residues. CDR3 in DNA: TGTGCCTGGGAGCAGGCGGGAGCCACCGGGGAGCTGTTTTTT. Translation gives CAWEQAGATGELFF.

Notes on this clone: Other DNA variants within this sample encode the same CDR3. V is TRBV13 and J is TRBJ1-2, with a weak D call TRBD1 (5 bases). The CDR3 consists of 13 residues. The V and J ends lost 5 bases and 5 bases respectively, with 12 bases between them. CDR1 is PRHDT and CDR2 is FYEKMQ in the germline V gene (reference sequence). CDR3 DNA: TGTGCCAGCAGCCCCGGGGGGGGTTATGGCTACACCTTC. Translation: CASSPGGGYGYTF.

This clone came up a few times. The chain couples TRBV7-9 to TRBJ2-1, with a possible D match to TRBD1 (5 bases). Germline assignment: CDR1 SEHNR and CDR2 FQNEAQ (reference sequence). The ends were cut back, 5 bases at V and 8 bases at J, with 22 bases in the middle. The CDR3 consists of 16 residues. This CDR3 is CASSPPASKGIDEQFF. In DNA form, the CDR3 reads TGTGCCAGCAGCCCCCCAGCGTCCAAGGGGATCGATGAGCAGTTCTTC.

V is TRBV27 and J is TRBJ2-3, with 7 bases matching TRBD1. This CDR3 has 14 amino acids. The V gene end was trimmed by 4 bases and the J gene end by 10 bases; junction bases not matched to a gene: 11. The germline gives CDR1 MNHEY, CDR2 SMNVEV (reference sequence). CDR3 sequence reads: CASSSTGSLGAQYF. For the CDR3, the DNA is TGTGCCAGCAGTTCGACAGGGTCCCTAGGGGCGCAGTATTTT.

The chain combines TRBV7-8 with TRBJ1-5; possibly TRBD1 for D (5 bases). V shed 7 bases and J shed 2 bases, with 15 bases lying between them. The germline V gene has CDR1 SGHVS and CDR2 FQNEAQ. The CDR3 runs 15 residues. CDR3 in amino acids: CASKIGRAGNQPQHF. CDR3 nucleotides: TGTGCCAGCAAGATAGGCAGGGCCGGCAATCAGCCCCAGCATTTT.

The chain carries TRBV9 and TRBJ1-1, with D hard to call. Between the trimmed V and J ends, which lost 3 bases and 2 bases, there was a span of 20 bases. Germline V gene data show CDR1 as SGDLS and CDR2 as YYNGEE. CDR3 length equals 17 residues. The CDR3 DNA is TGTGCCAGCAGCGACCCCTCTCTGGTGGGGAGAAACACTGAAGCTTTCTTT. This gives the protein CASSDPSLVGRNTEAFF. The full variable domain, completed using reference TRBV9 and TRBJ1-1, is DSGVTQTPKHLITATGQRVTLRCSPRSGDLSVYWYQQSLDQGLQFLIQYYNGEERAKGNILERFSAQQFPDLHSELNLSSLELGDSALYFCASSDPSLVGRNTEAFFGQGTRLTVV.

The V call is TRBV30, the J call TRBJ2-7; 9 bases are shared with TRBD1. Germline CDR1 reads GTSNPN; CDR2 reads SVGIG (reference sequence). V shed 1 base, J shed 4 bases, and the junction held 8 bases outside the gene matches. The length of the CDR3 is 15 residues. The CDR3 nucleotides are TGTGCCTGGAGTGCCCGGGACAGGGAGTTATACGAGCAGTACTTC. This gives the protein CAWSARDRELYEQYF. Full variable domain (rest looked up from reference TRBV30 and TRBJ2-7): SQTIHQWPATLVQPVGSPLSLECTVEGTSNPNLYWYRQAAGRGLQLLFYSVGIGQISSEVPQNLSASRPQDRQFILSSKKLLLSDSGFYLCAWSARDRELYEQYFGPGTRLTVT.

This clone was seen just once. For the CDR3, the DNA is TGTGCCAGCAGTTACCTGGCAGGGGCCCCGGGGGAGCAGTACTTC. It yields the protein CASSYLAGAPGEQYF. The genes are TRBV6-5 and TRBJ2-7; a possible D gene is TRBD1 (6 bases). V dropped 2 bases and J dropped 7 bases, with 18 bases sitting between them. This CDR3 contains 15 residues. The germline CDR1 and CDR2 sequences are MNHEY and SVGAGI.

The rearrangement joins TRBV9 to TRBJ1-1; weak D call: TRBD1 (5 bases). CDR3 length: 13 amino acids. Per the germline V gene, CDR1 is SGDLS and CDR2 is YYNGEE. V lost 1 base and J lost 2, with 6 bases in between. CDR3 nucleotide sequence: TGTGCCAGCAGCGTAACAGGTAACACTGAAGCTTTCTTT. Residues: CASSVTGNTEAFF.

Notes on this clone: An end of the junction differs from the germline gene, which may be a read error. The V and J genes are TRBV7-9 and TRBJ2-7; 7 bases are a match to TRBD1. The germline V gene has CDR1 SEHNR and CDR2 FQNEAQ (reference sequence). The CDR3 covers 11 residues. CDR3 coding DNA: TGTGCCAGCAGCAGCTGGGGACAGCAGGACTTC. Residues: CASSSWGQQDF.